The clone carrying this T cell receptor beta chain has a single count. This specimen includes other DNA sequences encoding the same CDR3. The germline CDR1 and CDR2 sequences are SGDLS and YYNGEE. CDR3 length: 14 amino acids. Trimming stripped 0 bases from V and 4 bases from J, with 10 bases between. This entry is derived from a study of shared clonotypes between healthy human individuals. TCRdb's table, derived via immunoSEQ multiplex PCR, lists solely in-frame clones and lacks some. The sample includes about 1.9 million clones, 85% to 95% of them seen just once. Naive-designated CD8 cells lacked CD45RO, were positively enriched for CCR7, and omitted terminally differentiated effector memory CD45RA+ cells.

The receptor comes from a man between 18 and 29 years old in good health. Some clones in this sample may be carry-over from other donors' samples. The chain links TRBV9 to TRBJ1-2; no reliable D call. The sample consisted of naive CD8+ T cells from PBMCs. As DNA, the CDR3 is TGTGCCAGCAGCGTAGGAGGGAGGGCCTATGGCTACACCTTC. Translating gives CASSVGGRAYGYTF. Variable domain in full (rest from reference TRBV9 and TRBJ1-2): DSGVTQTPKHLITATGQRVTLRCSPRSGDLSVYWYQQSLDQGLQFLIQYYNGEERAKGNILERFSAQQFPDLHSELNLSSLELGDSALYFCASSVGGRAYGYTFGSGTRLTVV.